The 26 T cell receptor beta chains below all came from one sample that was sequenced in a study of shared clonotypes between healthy human individuals. Method: immunoSEQ multiplex PCR; TCRdb's copy keeps in-frame clones and lacks some. The sample comprises approximately 2,200,000 clones, about 92% of which are singletons, and more than 1.5% rests with the top ten. Naive CD8 cells were CD45RO-negative, positively selected for CCR7, excluding terminally differentiated effector memory CD45RA+ cells. The sample consisted of naive CD8+ T cells from PBMCs. Receptors originate from a man aged 18-30 years in good health. Some clones in this sample may be carry-over from other donors' samples.

The chain links TRBV29-1 to TRBJ2-3; D is undetermined. Germline V gene data show CDR1 as SQVTM and CDR2 as ANQGSEA. CDR3 length equals 14 residues. With 5 bases removed from V and 0 bases from J, the gap between germline ends came to 12 bases. The CDR3 DNA sequence: TGCAGCGTTCCGCCCCTTGCTAGCACAGATACGCAGTATTTT. It codes for CSVPPLASTDTQYF.

The rearrangement joins TRBV6-5 to TRBJ2-7, with TRBD1 identical over 7 bases. This CDR3 has 16 amino acids. Germline V CDR1 and CDR2: MNHEY, SVGAGI. V was clipped by 0 bases and J by 0 bases; unmatched bases: 5. The CDR3 here is CASSYSVGQDSYEQYF. CDR3 DNA sequence: TGTGCCAGCAGTTACTCGGTAGGACAGGACTCCTACGAGCAGTACTTC.

This clone was seen just once. This chain connects TRBV18 to TRBJ1-3; no definite D call. V lost 2 bases, J lost 0 bases, and 11 bases lay in between. This CDR3 contains 16 residues. Looked up from germline, CDR1 is KGHSH and CDR2 is LQKENI. This CDR3 is CASSPWAADSGNTIYF. CDR3 bases: TGTGCCAGCTCACCATGGGCAGCGGACTCTGGAAACACCATATATTTT.

The chain uses TRBV10-1 and TRBJ2-2, with D possibly TRBD1 on 6 matching bases. The V gene lost 5 bases and the J gene lost 7 bases, with 14 bases spanning the gap. Germline loops: CDR1 WNHNN, CDR2 SYGVQD (reference sequence). The CDR3 has 14 residues. This CDR3 reads CASSPGQKGGELFF. The CDR3 bases are TGCGCCAGCAGTCCCGGACAGAAGGGCGGGGAGCTGTTTTTT.

V and J are TRBV9 and TRBJ2-1, with D perhaps TRBD1 (6 bases). This CDR3 region has 17 residues. The germline V and J ends were trimmed by 0 bases and 6 bases, with 19 bases remaining between them. Germline values: CDR1 SGDLS, CDR2 YYNGEE. CDR3 coding DNA: TGTGCCAGCAGCGTAGGCGCTAGCCCAAAAGGGGGCAATGAGCAGTTCTTC. Amino acids: CASSVGASPKGGNEQFF.

This rearrangement joins TRBV19 to TRBJ1-5; D is perhaps TRBD1 (6 bases). In germline, CDR1 is LNHDA, CDR2 SQIVND (reference sequence). The V end was cut by 3 bases, the J end by 7 bases, with 13 bases between. The CDR3 has 14 residues. The CDR3 here is CASSIGEQGQPQHF. The CDR3 bases are TGTGCCAGTAGTATTGGGGAACAGGGACAGCCCCAGCATTTT.

This chain joins TRBV6-1 and TRBJ1-6, with 8 bases that match TRBD1. The V gene end was trimmed by 5 bases and the J gene end by 10 bases; junction bases not matched to a gene: 4. CDR1 and CDR2 from the germline V gene are MNHNS and SASEGT. This CDR3 spans 13 amino acids. The CDR3 DNA follows: TGTGCCAGCAGTAACAGGGGGAGGTCACCCCTCCACTTT. Its translation: CASSNRGRSPLHF.

The V and J genes are TRBV28 and TRBJ2-2; D remains unclear. Germline lookup yields CDR1 MDHEN and CDR2 SYDVKM. V lost 6 bases and J 6 bases, leaving 8 bases between the germline ends. This CDR3 has 12 amino acids. CDR3 region: CASRFFAGELFF. DNA for the CDR3: TGTGCCAGCAGGTTTTTTGCCGGGGAGCTGTTTTTT. The whole variable domain, remainder taken from reference TRBV28 and TRBJ2-2, is DVKVTQSSRYLVKRTGEKVFLECVQDMDHENMFWYRQDPGLGLRLIYFSYDVKMKEKGDIPEGYSVSREKKERFSLILESASTNQTSMYLCASRFFAGELFFGEGSRLTVL.

The V and J genes are TRBV5-4 and TRBJ2-3, with TRBD1 matching 11 bases. Looked up from germline, CDR1 is SGHNT and CDR2 is YYREEE (reference sequence). The CDR3 has 16 amino acids. Trimming took 3 bases from V and 5 from J; bases not matched to a gene: 8. CDR3 bases: TGTGCCAGCAGCTCCCGGGACAGGGGGTTGGGAGATACGCAGTATTTT. It encodes CASSSRDRGLGDTQYF.

This chain uses TRBV11-1 with TRBJ2-1, with 7 bases lining up with TRBD1. The junction had 13 bases not matched to a gene; V was cut back by 4 bases and J by 10 bases. Germline CDR1 SGHAT, CDR2 FQDESV (reference sequence). The CDR3 spans 15 residues. The CDR3 nucleotides read TGTGCCAGCAGCTCGAGGTGGGACAGAGGGGCCGAGCAGTTCTTC. Amino acids: CASSSRWDRGAEQFF.

V gene TRBV2 combines with J gene TRBJ1-5; no definite D call. Trimming removed 3 bases from V and 6 bases from J, with 12 bases in between. There are 14 residues in the CDR3. Germline V gene lookup returns CDR1 SNHLY and CDR2 FYNNEI. CDR3 sequence: CASSDELNGQPQHF. The CDR3 DNA reads TGTGCCAGCAGTGACGAGCTAAACGGTCAGCCCCAGCATTTT.

Details on this clone: Relative to the germline gene, one junction end is altered; a read error may explain this. The chain has TRBV27 and TRBJ2-7; D perhaps matches TRBD2 (6 bases). Germline-derived CDR1 and CDR2 are MNHEY and SMNVEV (reference sequence). This CDR3 contains 14 residues. The CDR3, as DNA: TGTGCCAGCAGTTTCCGGGACTTGCCCTATGAGCAGTACTTC. Translating it yields CASSFRDLPYEQYF.

The CDR3 DNA reads as TGCGCCAGCAGCCAAAAGGAAAGGGGCAGCACAGATACGCAGTATTTT. It yields the protein CASSQKERGSTDTQYF. The chain employs TRBV4-1 and TRBJ2-3, with a tentative D call TRBD1 (5 bases). Germline V gene sequence: CDR1 MGHRA, CDR2 YSYEKL. This CDR3 region has 16 residues. Deletions cut 2 bases from V and 0 bases from J, with 12 bases between.

This clone occurred once. This chain uses TRBV7-9 with TRBJ2-7; TRBD1 matches 7 bases. Germline loops: CDR1 SEHNR, CDR2 FQNEAQ (reference sequence). V lost 2 bases and J lost 1; bases outside the gene matches: 5. The CDR3 totals 15 residues. The chain's CDR3 is CASSLFDRESYEQYF. The CDR3 nucleotides are TGTGCCAGCAGCTTATTCGACAGGGAATCCTACGAGCAGTACTTC.

The V and J genes are TRBV7-2 and TRBJ2-1, with a tentative D call TRBD2 (6 bases). The germline CDR1 and CDR2 sequences are SGHTA and FQGNSA. Between the trimmed V and J ends, which lost 4 bases and 7 bases, there was a span of 20 bases. This CDR3 contains 16 residues. The CDR3 sequence: CASSSRDSPTRNEQFF. CDR3 nucleotide sequence: TGTGCCAGCAGCTCCCGGGACTCTCCTACGAGGAATGAGCAGTTCTTC.

This clone has just one count. The chain combines TRBV27 with TRBJ2-2; 10 nucleotides match TRBD2. V was pared by 8 bases and J by 4 bases, with 7 bases of the junction left unmatched. The germline gives CDR1 MNHEY, CDR2 SMNVEV (reference sequence). This CDR3 has 15 residues. The CDR3 here is CASRKREGPTGELFF. CDR3 nucleotide sequence: TGTGCCAGCCGAAAGCGGGAGGGCCCCACCGGGGAGCTGTTTTTT.

This clone occurred once. The V gene is TRBV28, the J gene TRBJ2-7, with TRBD1 matching 7 bases. Germline trimming cut 8 bases from V and 3 bases from J; bases unmatched to any gene: 10. The germline V gene has CDR1 MDHEN and CDR2 SYDVKM. The CDR3 runs to 14 residues. CDR3 in amino acids: CASRLGGAVYEQYF. The DNA for the CDR3 is TGTGCCAGCCGTCTAGGGGGCGCGGTCTACGAGCAGTACTTC. Variable domain in full (rest from reference TRBV28 and TRBJ2-7): DVKVTQSSRYLVKRTGEKVFLECVQDMDHENMFWYRQDPGLGLRLIYFSYDVKMKEKGDIPEGYSVSREKKERFSLILESASTNQTSMYLCASRLGGAVYEQYFGPGTRLTVT.

The genes are TRBV2 and TRBJ2-7; D may match TRBD1 or TRBD2 (5 bases each). The CDR3 covers 13 residues. Trimming took 10 bases from V and 4 from J, leaving 17 bases between them. Germline V gene data show CDR1 as SNHLY and CDR2 as FYNNEI. The CDR3 is CATLRDRHYEQYF. DNA for the CDR3: TGTGCCACCCTCCGGGACCGTCATTACGAGCAGTACTTC.

As regards this clone: This same CDR3 is encoded by further DNA sequences in the sample. This chain links TRBV6-5 with TRBJ1-3; the D gene is possibly TRBD1 (5 bases). The CDR3 extends over 14 amino acids. Deletions cut 2 bases from V and 2 bases from J, with 7 bases between. Germline values: CDR1 MNHEY, CDR2 SVGAGI. CDR3 sequence: CASSYRGPGNTIYF. The CDR3 DNA is TGTGCCAGCAGTTACCGGGGCCCTGGAAACACCATATATTTT.

The rearrangement joins TRBV18 to TRBJ2-7; D is possibly TRBD1 (6 bases). The V end lost 3 bases, the J end lost 2 bases, and 17 bases lay between the germline ends. The CDR3 extends over 16 amino acids. Germline-derived CDR1 and CDR2 are KGHSH and LQKENI. CDR3: CASSPVQGNAPYEQYF. The CDR3 region has the DNA TGTGCCAGCTCACCCGTACAGGGAAATGCTCCCTACGAGCAGTACTTC.

The sample holds one count of this clone. The V and J genes are TRBV6-1 and TRBJ2-5; D is perhaps TRBD1 or TRBD2 (5 bases each). Trimming shortened V by 1 base and J by 0 bases, and 15 bases separated the two germline ends. The CDR3 extends over 17 amino acids. CDR1 is MNHNS and CDR2 is SASEGT in the germline V gene. CDR3 coding DNA: TGTGCCAGCAGTGAAGAGTTTTCGGGACCGAACCAAGAGACCCAGTACTTC. This encodes CASSEEFSGPNQETQYF.

On this clone: Different DNA sequences within this sample yield the same CDR3. The V and J genes are TRBV9 and TRBJ2-2; no definite D call. V was clipped by 0 bases and J by 1 base, with 4 bases between them. Germline CDR1 is SGDLS and CDR2 is YYNGEE. CDR3 size: 14 residues. CDR3 sequence (DNA): TGTGCCAGCAGCGTAGTTGGGAACACCGGGGAGCTGTTTTTT. It translates to CASSVVGNTGELFF. The full variable domain, its missing parts supplied by reference TRBV9 and TRBJ2-2, is DSGVTQTPKHLITATGQRVTLRCSPRSGDLSVYWYQQSLDQGLQFLIQYYNGEERAKGNILERFSAQQFPDLHSELNLSSLELGDSALYFCASSVVGNTGELFFGEGSRLTVL.

The chain has TRBV19 and TRBJ2-7, with D unclear. Germline values: CDR1 LNHDA, CDR2 SQIVND (reference sequence). V lost 3 bases, J lost 6 bases, and 12 bases lay in between. This CDR3 is 13 amino acids long. CDR3 in DNA: TGTGCCAGTAGTATCTTACTACAAGGCGAGCAGTACTTC. Translated: CASSILLQGEQYF.

V gene TRBV14 combines with J gene TRBJ2-7, with no clear D. The CDR3 is 16 residues long. Germline V CDR1 and CDR2: SGHDN, FVKESK. V was clipped by 0 bases and J by 4 bases, with 16 bases between them. The CDR3 DNA is TGTGCCAGCAGCCAAGATGTTGGGGTCGGGTGGTACGAGCAGTACTTC. It encodes CASSQDVGVGWYEQYF.

This clone appeared a single time. The J gene is TRBJ1-1, the V gene TRBV19; possibly TRBD1 for D (6 bases). Germline V lookup: CDR1 LNHDA, CDR2 SQIVND (reference sequence). Trimming stripped 5 bases from V and 1 base from J, with 17 bases between. The CDR3 spans 16 residues. CDR3 sequence: CASSSRGGGANTEAFF. The CDR3 nucleotides read TGTGCCAGTAGTTCCAGGGGCGGCGGGGCGAACACTGAAGCTTTCTTT.

About this clone: Other DNA variants within this sample encode the same CDR3. J is TRBJ1-1 and V is TRBV4-3; 7 bases are a match to TRBD1. J gave up 4 bases and V 0 bases, and 5 bases lay outside the gene matches. The germline V gene encodes CDR1 LGHNA and CDR2 YSLEER. CDR3 length: 15 amino acids. The CDR3 spells CASSQDRRGGTEAFF. The CDR3 DNA reads TGCGCCAGCAGCCAAGATCGCAGGGGGGGCACTGAAGCTTTCTTT.